Shown below are 15 T cell receptor beta chains from a single sample sequenced in a study of CD8 T cells in Susac syndrome. With random hexamers, reverse transcription was performed on about 0.5 to 1 ug of RNA. TCRdb processed the immunoSEQ multiplex PCR reads anew with MiXCR; each CDR3 protein has one entry. The table shows about 170,000 distinct CDR3 sequences, with approximately 93% occurring only once. What was sequenced was CD4+ T cells from PBMCs. All receptors come from a human donor with multiple sclerosis.

The chain employs TRBV18 and TRBJ1-2; D is undetermined. V lost 3 bases and J lost 3, with 8 bases in between. Germline CDR1 KGHSH, CDR2 LQKENI. This CDR3 spans 13 amino acids. CDR3 nucleotide sequence: TGTGCCAGCTCACCGGACGGCTACTATGGCTACACCTTC. Protein product: CASSPDGYYGYTF.

This sequence joins TRBV12-3 or TRBV12-4 and TRBJ1-1, with no clear D. The CDR3 has 14 residues. V lost 2 bases, J lost 2 bases, and 9 bases lay in between. CDR3 in DNA: TGTGCCAGCAGTTTACGAGGGAGTAACACTGAAGCTTTCTTT. It is translated as CASSLRGSNTEAFF.

The chain has TRBV18 and TRBJ2-2; either TRBD1 or TRBD2 may fit D (6 bases each). V dropped 9 bases and J dropped 0 bases, with 14 bases sitting between them. The germline CDR1 and CDR2 sequences are KGHSH and LQKENI. The CDR3 extends over 15 amino acids. Here the CDR3 DNA reads TGTGCCAGTTCTATCGGGGGCGCGAACACCGGGGAGCTGTTTTTT. This encodes CASSIGGANTGELFF.

V and J are TRBV3-1 and TRBJ2-1, with D unclear. Trimming removed 4 bases from V and 10 bases from J, with 14 bases in between. Looked up from germline, CDR1 is LGHDT and CDR2 is YNNKEL (reference sequence). The CDR3 extends over 13 amino acids. The CDR3 is CASSLQRVREQFF. CDR3 in DNA: TGTGCCAGCAGCCTCCAGCGTGTCAGAGAGCAGTTCTTC.

The chain couples TRBV7-2 to TRBJ2-3; weak D call: TRBD1 (5 bases). CDR3 length equals 14 residues. The germline V gene has CDR1 SGHTA and CDR2 FQGNSA. Trimming took off 3 bases at V and 4 bases at J, with 11 bases between the two ends. The CDR3 spells CASSFGIGADTQYF. The CDR3 coding sequence is TGTGCCAGCAGCTTCGGTATAGGGGCAGATACGCAGTATTTT.

This clonotype occurred once. The chain combines TRBV30 with TRBJ2-1; 11 positions agree with TRBD1. The J segment lost 5 bases and the V segment lost 7 bases, leaving 7 bases of the junction unmatched. Germline CDR1 GTSNPN, CDR2 SVGIG (reference sequence). The CDR3 contains 14 residues. This chain's CDR3 is CASQGQGGHNEQFF. The CDR3, as DNA: TGTGCCTCCCAGGGACAGGGGGGACACAATGAGCAGTTCTTC.

The chain couples TRBV14 to TRBJ1-2, with D unresolved. V shed 1 base and J shed 7 bases, with 7 bases lying between them. The CDR3 spans 12 residues. CDR1 SGHDN and CDR2 FVKESK come from the germline V gene. Written as DNA, the CDR3 is TGTGCCAGCAGCCAAGTCTCCGGTGGCTACACCTTC. Translating gives CASSQVSGGYTF.

This clonotype was seen only once. The chain couples TRBV20-1 to TRBJ1-4; TRBD1 might be the D (5 bases). V was shortened by 6 bases and J by 3 bases, with 5 bases between the two germline ends. The germline CDR1 and CDR2 sequences are DFQATT and SNEGSKA (reference sequence). There are 11 residues in the CDR3. DNA of the CDR3: TGCAGTGCAGGGGCTAATGAAAAACTGTTTTTT. Protein sequence: CSAGANEKLFF.

This chain joins TRBV7-8 and TRBJ2-7, with D perhaps TRBD2 (5 bases). CDR3 length equals 15 residues. V was cut by 5 bases and J by 2 bases, with 16 bases left in between. Germline-derived CDR1 and CDR2 are SGHVS and FQNEAQ. CDR3 loop: CASSPQEGGAYEQYF. The CDR3 DNA is TGTGCCAGCAGCCCTCAAGAGGGTGGGGCCTACGAGCAGTACTTC.

This clonotype was seen only once. This chain uses TRBV20-1 with TRBJ1-1; tentative D call: TRBD1 (5 bases). Deletions cut 5 bases from V and 3 bases from J, with 13 bases between. CDR3 size: 13 residues. Germline V gives CDR1 DFQATT, CDR2 SNEGSKA (reference sequence). Written as DNA, the CDR3 is TGCAGTGCTGTAGCCCGGGGGGACACTGAAGCTTTCTTT. It is translated as CSAVARGDTEAFF.

The chain uses TRBV30 and TRBJ2-1, with TRBD2 as a possible D gene (6 bases). Trimming took 0 bases from V and 0 from J, leaving 12 bases between them. The germline CDR1 and CDR2 sequences are GTSNPN and SVGIG (reference sequence). The CDR3 sequence is 16 residues long. This chain's CDR3 is CAWSVQVSGSYNEQFF. The DNA for the CDR3 is TGTGCCTGGAGTGTACAGGTTAGCGGCTCCTACAATGAGCAGTTCTTC. Filled out from reference TRBV30 and TRBJ2-1, the complete variable domain reads SQTIHQWPATLVQPVGSPLSLECTVEGTSNPNLYWYRQAAGRGLQLLFYSVGIGQISSEVPQNLSASRPQDRQFILSSKKLLLSDSGFYLCAWSVQVSGSYNEQFFGPGTRLTVL.

The J gene is TRBJ2-7, the V gene TRBV7-8, with D perhaps assigned TRBD1 or TRBD2 (5 bases each). V dropped 6 bases and J dropped 3 bases, with 15 bases sitting between them. This CDR3 has 14 residues. Germline V lookup: CDR1 SGHVS, CDR2 FQNEAQ. The CDR3 spells CASRRSGPNYEQYF. The CDR3 coding sequence is TGTGCCAGCAGGCGTTCGGGACCGAACTACGAGCAGTACTTC.

The chain is built from TRBV5-1 and TRBJ1-2; 7 nucleotides agree with TRBD1. The CDR3 totals 14 residues. The ends lost 1 base at V and 6 bases at J; junction bases unmatched: 6. In germline, CDR1 is SGHRS, CDR2 YFSETQ. The CDR3 reads CASSLSTGVDGYTF. The CDR3 DNA sequence: TGCGCCAGCAGCTTGAGCACAGGGGTCGATGGCTACACCTTC.

The V and J genes are TRBV12-3 or TRBV12-4 and TRBJ1-5, with no clear D. The V end lost 5 bases, the J end lost 1 base, and 3 bases lay between the germline ends. The CDR3 covers 12 residues. The CDR3 DNA follows: TGTGCCAGCAGTGGAAGCAATCAGCCCCAGCATTTT. Translated: CASSGSNQPQHF.

This sequence joins TRBV12-3 or TRBV12-4 and TRBJ1-1, with D unresolved. The length of the CDR3 is 14 residues. V lost 0 bases, J lost 4 bases, and 9 bases lay in between. This CDR3 reads CASSLAQVTTEAFF. DNA for the CDR3: TGTGCCAGCAGTTTAGCTCAGGTTACCACTGAAGCTTTCTTT.